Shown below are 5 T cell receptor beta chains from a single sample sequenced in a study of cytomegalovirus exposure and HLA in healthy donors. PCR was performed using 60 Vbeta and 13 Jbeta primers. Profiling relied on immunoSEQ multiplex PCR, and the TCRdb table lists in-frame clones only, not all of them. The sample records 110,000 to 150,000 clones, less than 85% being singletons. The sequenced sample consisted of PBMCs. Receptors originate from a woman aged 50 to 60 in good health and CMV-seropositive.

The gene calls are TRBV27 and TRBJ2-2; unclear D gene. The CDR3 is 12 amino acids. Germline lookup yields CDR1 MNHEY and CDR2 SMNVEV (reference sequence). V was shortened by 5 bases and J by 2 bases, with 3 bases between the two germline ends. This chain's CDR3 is CASSPNTGELFF. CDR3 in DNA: TGTGCCAGCAGTCCAAACACCGGGGAGCTGTTTTTT.

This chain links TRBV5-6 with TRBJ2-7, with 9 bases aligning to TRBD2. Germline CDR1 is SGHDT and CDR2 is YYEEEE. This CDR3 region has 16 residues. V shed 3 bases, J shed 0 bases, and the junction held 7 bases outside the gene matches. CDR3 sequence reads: CASSSLSGRSSYEQYF. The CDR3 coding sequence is TGTGCCAGCAGCTCCCTTAGCGGGAGAAGCTCCTACGAGCAGTACTTC.

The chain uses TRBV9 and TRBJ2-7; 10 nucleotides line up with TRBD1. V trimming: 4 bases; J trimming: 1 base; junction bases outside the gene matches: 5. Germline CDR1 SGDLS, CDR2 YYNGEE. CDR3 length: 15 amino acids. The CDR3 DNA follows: TGTGCCAGCAGCCCGGGGACAGGGGTATCCTACGAGCAGTACTTC. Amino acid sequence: CASSPGTGVSYEQYF.

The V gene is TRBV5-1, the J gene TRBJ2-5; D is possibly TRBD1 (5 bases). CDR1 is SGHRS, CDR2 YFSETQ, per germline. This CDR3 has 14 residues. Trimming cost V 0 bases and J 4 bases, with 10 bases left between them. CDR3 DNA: TGCGCCAGCAGCTTGGAGGGGTCCGGAGAGACCCAGTACTTC. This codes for CASSLEGSGETQYF.

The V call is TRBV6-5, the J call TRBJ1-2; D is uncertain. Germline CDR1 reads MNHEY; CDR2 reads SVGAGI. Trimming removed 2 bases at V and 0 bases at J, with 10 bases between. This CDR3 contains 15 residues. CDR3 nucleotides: TGTGCCAGCAGTTACGAGTCAGCGACTAACTATGGCTACACCTTC. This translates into CASSYESATNYGYTF.